These T cell receptor beta chains were read from a single sample in a study of cytotoxic CD8 clonotypes in ibrutinib-treated CLL. The table came from immunoSEQ multiplex PCR; TCRdb's copy has only in-frame clones and leaves some out. The data show about 330,000 clones, 67% seen once. The specimen comprised PBMCs, sampled after 36 months of ibrutinib treatment. The receptors shown here come from a human donor with chronic lymphocytic leukemia. CDR3s include the opening cysteine and the closing phenylalanine or tryptophan. The order of the fields is D gene, J gene, V gene, clone size, CDR3 DNA, CDR3 protein. D genes are given only for firm matches. Clone size is shown for a subset of rows, as once, few, many or a class of expanded clone.

D gene: -; J gene: TRBJ1-2; V gene: TRBV5-1; clone size: -; CDR3 DNA: TGCGCCAGCAGCTTGGGCGAAGGCTATGGCTACACCTTC; CDR3 protein: CASSLGEGYGYTF
D gene: -; J gene: TRBJ1-2; V gene: TRBV9; clone size: few; CDR3 DNA: TGTGCCAGCAGAGGGGTCTATGGCTACACCTTC; CDR3 protein: CASRGVYGYTF
D gene: TRBD2; J gene: TRBJ2-1; V gene: TRBV7-8; clone size: -; CDR3 DNA: TGTGCCAGCAGCTTAAGGAGAGTAGCGGGAGGGCGCTCCTACAATGAGCAGTTCTTC; CDR3 protein: CASSLRRVAGGRSYNEQFF
D gene: TRBD1; J gene: TRBJ2-7; V gene: TRBV11-2; clone size: few; CDR3 DNA: TGTGCCAGCAGCTTACCGGGACAGGGATACGAGCAGTACTTC; CDR3 protein: CASSLPGQGYEQYF
D gene: TRBD1; J gene: TRBJ1-5; V gene: TRBV4-1; clone size: once; CDR3 DNA: TGCGCCAGCAGCCATCCTATACAGGGGGGGATTCGCAATCAGCCCCAGCATTTT; CDR3 protein: CASSHPIQGGIRNQPQHF
D gene: -; J gene: TRBJ2-7; V gene: TRBV19; clone size: -; CDR3 DNA: TGTGCCAGTAGTATCGGCCCGGCGAAGTCCTACGAGCAGTACTTC; CDR3 protein: CASSIGPAKSYEQYF
D gene: TRBD1; J gene: TRBJ2-5; V gene: TRBV19; clone size: -; CDR3 DNA: TGTGCCAGTAAACCGGGACAGGGTAAATCGGAGACCCAGTACTTC; CDR3 protein: CASKPGQGKSETQYF
D gene: TRBD1; J gene: TRBJ2-7; V gene: TRBV4-1; clone size: -; CDR3 DNA: TGCGCCAGCAGCCAAGAGGGACAGGGGGACTACGAGCAGTACTTC; CDR3 protein: CASSQEGQGDYEQYF
D gene: -; J gene: TRBJ2-1; V gene: TRBV4-2; clone size: -; CDR3 DNA: TGTGCCAGCAGCCAACGGGCAGGGTACAATGAGCAGTTCTTC; CDR3 protein: CASSQRAGYNEQFF
D gene: -; J gene: TRBJ1-5; V gene: TRBV18; clone size: -; CDR3 DNA: TGTGCCAGCTCACCGAAAAACAATCAGCCCCAGCATTTT; CDR3 protein: CASSPKNNQPQHF
D gene: -; J gene: TRBJ2-7; V gene: TRBV6-6; clone size: -; CDR3 DNA: TGTGCCAGCATCAAATCGGAGTGGGGATCCTCCTACGAGCAGTACTTC; CDR3 protein: CASIKSEWGSSYEQYF
D gene: -; J gene: TRBJ1-3; V gene: TRBV25-1; clone size: -; CDR3 DNA: TGTGCCAGCAGTGAAGGGTGGGGAAACACCATATATTTT; CDR3 protein: CASSEGWGNTIYF
D gene: -; J gene: TRBJ1-2; V gene: TRBV5-1; clone size: few; CDR3 DNA: TGCGCCAGCAGCTTGGCAGGGGAGGGCTATGGCTACACCTTC; CDR3 protein: CASSLAGEGYGYTF
D gene: -; J gene: TRBJ1-6; V gene: TRBV6-1; clone size: -; CDR3 DNA: TGTGCCAGCACCGGCCGGTTTGGGTCACCCCTCCACTTT; CDR3 protein: CASTGRFGSPLHF
D gene: TRBD2; J gene: TRBJ2-7; V gene: TRBV7-3; clone size: few; CDR3 DNA: TGTGCCAGCAGCCCCCAAGCGGGAATCTCCTACGAGCAGTACTTC; CDR3 protein: CASSPQAGISYEQYF
D gene: TRBD2; J gene: TRBJ2-7; V gene: TRBV11-2; clone size: -; CDR3 DNA: TGTGCCAGCAGCGTCGACGCGGGGGGGTTAAACGAGCAGTACTTC; CDR3 protein: CASSVDAGGLNEQYF
D gene: TRBD1; J gene: TRBJ1-6; V gene: TRBV19; clone size: few; CDR3 DNA: TGTGCCAGTAGTACAGGGACAGGCTTCGGGGATTCACCCCTCCACTTT; CDR3 protein: CASSTGTGFGDSPLHF
D gene: TRBD1; J gene: TRBJ1-2; V gene: TRBV29-1; clone size: once; CDR3 DNA: TGCAGCGTTGAAGAAAGTGCGGGACAGGGAATTGGCTACACCTTC; CDR3 protein: CSVEESAGQGIGYTF
D gene: TRBD2; J gene: TRBJ2-5; V gene: TRBV4-1; clone size: -; CDR3 DNA: TGCGCCAGCAGACACGTAGCGGGGGGGCAGGAGACCCAGTACTTC; CDR3 protein: CASRHVAGGQETQYF
D gene: -; J gene: TRBJ2-7; V gene: TRBV6-6; clone size: -; CDR3 DNA: TGTGCCAGCAGCGCCGCTTACGAGCAGTACTTC; CDR3 protein: CASSAAYEQYF
D gene: -; J gene: TRBJ2-1; V gene: TRBV5-1; clone size: -; CDR3 DNA: TGCGCCAGCAGCTTTGACTTGCGACTAGACAATGAGCAGTTCTTC; CDR3 protein: CASSFDLRLDNEQFF
D gene: -; J gene: TRBJ2-6; V gene: TRBV5-1; clone size: -; CDR3 DNA: TGCGCCAGCAGCCAGGCCTCTGGGGCCAACGTCCTGACTTTC; CDR3 protein: CASSQASGANVLTF
D gene: TRBD1; J gene: TRBJ1-1; V gene: TRBV10-1; clone size: -; CDR3 DNA: TGCGCCAGCAGTGCCGGACAGGGTAGAGCTTTCTTT; CDR3 protein: CASSAGQGRAFF
D gene: -; J gene: TRBJ2-6; V gene: TRBV6-5; clone size: -; CDR3 DNA: TGTGCCACCACTTCTGGGGCCAACGTCCTGACTTTC; CDR3 protein: CATTSGANVLTF
D gene: -; J gene: TRBJ2-1; V gene: TRBV6-1; clone size: -; CDR3 DNA: TGTGCCAGCAGTGAACTCCAGTCTCGCGGCGGTTGGTTCTTC; CDR3 protein: CASSELQSRGGWFF
D gene: TRBD2; J gene: TRBJ2-3; V gene: TRBV5-4; clone size: once; CDR3 DNA: TGTGCCAGCAGCTTGGTTTCTAGCGGGGGAGGAGGCACAGATACGCAGTATTTT; CDR3 protein: CASSLVSSGGGGTDTQYF
D gene: -; J gene: TRBJ1-1; V gene: TRBV7-3; clone size: -; CDR3 DNA: TGTGCCAGCAGCTTATATTTGAACACTGAAGCTTTCTTT; CDR3 protein: CASSLYLNTEAFF
D gene: -; J gene: TRBJ1-1; V gene: TRBV29-1; clone size: -; CDR3 DNA: TGCAGCGCCCAGGGATCCCCTACTGAAGCTTTCTTT; CDR3 protein: CSAQGSPTEAFF
D gene: -; J gene: TRBJ1-5; V gene: TRBV7-4; clone size: -; CDR3 DNA: TGTGCCAGCAGCTTACAGATACCAACTAGCAATCAGCCCCAGCATTTT; CDR3 protein: CASSLQIPTSNQPQHF
D gene: TRBD1; J gene: TRBJ1-5; V gene: TRBV19; clone size: few; CDR3 DNA: TGTGCCAGTAGTACCCGGCCAGACAGGGCCTATAGCAATCAGCCCCAGCATTTT; CDR3 protein: CASSTRPDRAYSNQPQHF
D gene: -; J gene: TRBJ1-5; V gene: TRBV27; clone size: -; CDR3 DNA: TGTGCCAGCAGTTCAGACCCCAATCAGCCCCAGCATTTT; CDR3 protein: CASSSDPNQPQHF
D gene: TRBD2; J gene: TRBJ2-1; V gene: TRBV27; clone size: -; CDR3 DNA: TGTGCCAGCAGTTTATATACGGGAGCGGGGAGCGTCAATGAGCAGTTCTTC; CDR3 protein: CASSLYTGAGSVNEQFF
D gene: -; J gene: TRBJ2-7; V gene: TRBV28; clone size: few; CDR3 DNA: TGTGCCAGCACCCCATTGGACCAGGGCTCCTACGAGCAGTACTTC; CDR3 protein: CASTPLDQGSYEQYF
D gene: -; J gene: TRBJ2-1; V gene: TRBV7-3; clone size: -; CDR3 DNA: TGTGCCAGCAGCTCCGCCTGGTGGGTCAATGAGCAGTTCTTC; CDR3 protein: CASSSAWWVNEQFF
D gene: -; J gene: TRBJ1-2; V gene: TRBV28; clone size: -; CDR3 DNA: TGTGCCAGCAGAGAATCCCCCGGGACTAACTATGGCTACACCTTC; CDR3 protein: CASRESPGTNYGYTF
D gene: TRBD1; J gene: TRBJ1-2; V gene: TRBV11-2; clone size: -; CDR3 DNA: TGTGCCAGCGGATGGAACCAGGGGGCCTATGGCTACACCTTC; CDR3 protein: CASGWNQGAYGYTF
D gene: -; J gene: TRBJ1-1; V gene: TRBV12-5; clone size: -; CDR3 DNA: TGTGCTAGTGCCGAGCAGGGTCGGAGCACTGAAGCTTTCTTT; CDR3 protein: CASAEQGRSTEAFF
D gene: -; J gene: TRBJ1-1; V gene: TRBV29-1; clone size: -; CDR3 DNA: TGCAGCGTTTTTCCCATGAACACTGAAGCTTTCTTT; CDR3 protein: CSVFPMNTEAFF
D gene: -; J gene: TRBJ2-5; V gene: TRBV7-2; clone size: -; CDR3 DNA: TGTGCCAGCAGCCCGGGGCAGACCCAGTACTTC; CDR3 protein: CASSPGQTQYF
D gene: -; J gene: TRBJ1-5; V gene: TRBV6-1; clone size: -; CDR3 DNA: TGTGCCAGCAGTCAGGGTCCAAATCAGCCCCAGCATTTT; CDR3 protein: CASSQGPNQPQHF
D gene: -; J gene: TRBJ1-3; V gene: TRBV5-1; clone size: few; CDR3 DNA: TGCGCCAGCGGGACGGGTCCTTTCGGAAACACCATATATTTT; CDR3 protein: CASGTGPFGNTIYF
D gene: -; J gene: TRBJ2-2; V gene: TRBV6-1; clone size: once; CDR3 DNA: TGTGCCAGCAGTGACGGGACCCTCAACACCGGGGAGCTGTTTTTT; CDR3 protein: CASSDGTLNTGELFF
D gene: TRBD1; J gene: TRBJ1-1; V gene: TRBV18; clone size: -; CDR3 DNA: TGTGCCAGCTCAGCAGGGGGCATGAACACTGAAGCTTTCTTT; CDR3 protein: CASSAGGMNTEAFF
D gene: -; J gene: TRBJ1-1; V gene: TRBV2; clone size: few; CDR3 DNA: TGTGCTACTTCGATGAGTATTGAAGCTTTCTTT; CDR3 protein: CATSMSIEAFF
D gene: TRBD1; J gene: TRBJ2-4; V gene: TRBV7-2; clone size: few; CDR3 DNA: TGTGCCAGCAGCTCCCCCAAATGGGACAGGGTTCGTCTTAACATTCAGTACTTC; CDR3 protein: CASSSPKWDRVRLNIQYF
D gene: -; J gene: TRBJ2-1; V gene: TRBV29-1; clone size: -; CDR3 DNA: TGCAGCGTTGAAGCGGGAACTAACAATGAGCAGTTCTTC; CDR3 protein: CSVEAGTNNEQFF
D gene: -; J gene: TRBJ2-1; V gene: TRBV19; clone size: -; CDR3 DNA: TGTGCCGTACCCGCGTGGGAGTGTTGGGATGAGCAGTTCTTC; CDR3 protein: CAVPAWECWDEQFF
D gene: -; J gene: TRBJ1-2; V gene: TRBV9; clone size: few; CDR3 DNA: TGTGCCAGCGGGGGAACGCGAGGCTACACCTTC; CDR3 protein: CASGGTRGYTF
D gene: TRBD2; J gene: TRBJ2-3; V gene: TRBV5-1; clone size: -; CDR3 DNA: TGCGCCAGCAGCTTGCGGGAGGCTCCGGATACGCAGTATTTT; CDR3 protein: CASSLREAPDTQYF
D gene: -; J gene: TRBJ2-7; V gene: TRBV7-8; clone size: -; CDR3 DNA: TGTGCCAGCAGCCTCCTAGGGCGATCCTTTTGGGAGTACGAGCAGTACTTC; CDR3 protein: CASSLLGRSFWEYEQYF
D gene: -; J gene: TRBJ2-7; V gene: TRBV10-3; clone size: -; CDR3 DNA: TGTGCCATCAGTGTGGAGAGGCGGGAGCAGTACTTC; CDR3 protein: CAISVERREQYF